The clone carrying this T cell receptor (beta chain) was observed once. Its antigen is not known. Only in-frame clones appear in the TCRdb table, and some are missing; sequencing was by immunoSEQ multiplex PCR. The repertoire holds about 40,000 clones, with 55% to 80% as singletons. The V segment lost 6 bases and the J segment 2 bases; nucleotides outside the gene matches: 1. The CDR3 has 13 amino acids. Looked up from germline, CDR1 is MDHEN and CDR2 is SYDVKM. Following 10 days of culture, CD4+ T cells were isolated. Either the mRNA-1273 or the BNT162b2 vaccine was given to participants as two doses. This specimen belongs to a study of vaccination effects on CD4 cells after COVID-19. Study in general: ViraFEST assay sequencing came after antigen-specific CD4+ T cells were expanded with viral peptide pools. Study results and limitations: Healthy vaccinees showed cross-reactivity with common cold coronaviruses in only 1 of 255 vaccine-induced clones.

The input for sequencing was CD4+ T cells from PBMCs cultured without peptide, taken after COVID-19 vaccination. The chain carries TRBV28 and TRBJ2-7; 10 bases agree with TRBD1. The source is a human donor who received a COVID-19 vaccine. The CDR3 protein is CASRGQGTYEQYF. For the CDR3, the DNA is TGTGCCAGCAGGGGACAGGGGACCTACGAGCAGTACTTC.